A selection of T cell receptor beta chains follows, all from one sample in a study of blood T cell repertoires in COVID-19. Assay: immunoSEQ multiplex PCR; the TCRdb copy retains only in-frame clones and omits some. The table has 330,000 or so clones, approximately 84% seen once. Sequencing used PBMCs or T cells enriched from blood (not recorded which). The receptors here all came from a woman aged 25 to 39 who had recovered from COVID-19. The CDR3 runs from the conserved cysteine through the conserved F or W. A D gene is named only where the DNA matches it firmly. The size entry is marked missing in some rows and otherwise reads once, few, many or a size class.

v_gene,j_gene,d_gene,abundance,len,CDR3aa,CDR3nt
TRBV7-2,TRBJ1-2,TRBD1,.,15,CASSLAGTGNYGYTF,TGTGCCAGCAGCTTAGCCGGGACAGGGAACTATGGCTACACCTTC
TRBV19,TRBJ2-2,.,.,15,CASTSGTWNTGELFF,TGTGCCAGTACCTCCGGGACATGGAACACCGGGGAGCTGTTTTTT
TRBV27,TRBJ2-1,TRBD2,.,14,CASSSGGTYNEQFF,TGTGCCAGCAGTAGCGGGGGGACTTACAATGAGCAGTTCTTC
TRBV23-1,TRBJ2-7,TRBD1,.,16,CASSHQGQGYSYEQYF,TGCGCCAGCAGTCACCAGGGACAGGGGTACTCCTACGAGCAGTACTTC
TRBV10-3,TRBJ1-4,.,.,14,CAISSSTVGEKLFF,TGTGCCATCAGTTCCTCGACAGTTGGCGAAAAACTGTTTTTT
TRBV30,TRBJ2-7,TRBD1,.,15,CAWSVGQGVYYEQYF,TGTGCCTGGAGTGTCGGGCAGGGGGTTTACTACGAGCAGTACTTC
TRBV12-3/TRBV12-4,TRBJ1-1,TRBD1,.,12,CASSLRTGGAFF,TGTGCCAGCAGTTTACGGACAGGGGGGGCTTTCTTT
TRBV9,TRBJ2-5,.,.,13,CASSRDYQETQYF,TGTGCCAGCAGCCGGGACTACCAAGAGACCCAGTACTTC
TRBV3-1/TRBV3-2,TRBJ1-1,.,.,15,CASSQGLGTGTEAFF,TGTGCCAGCAGCCAAGGGTTGGGTACGGGAACTGAAGCTTTCTTT
TRBV7-2,TRBJ2-3,.,.,13,CASSLVPGDTQYF,TGTGCCAGCAGCTTAGTTCCGGGAGATACGCAGTATTTT
TRBV7-2,TRBJ2-1,TRBD2,once,16,CASSSRTSGGDNEQFF,TGTGCCAGCAGCTCCCGGACTAGCGGGGGGGACAATGAGCAGTTCTTC
TRBV6-5,TRBJ2-1,TRBD1,.,16,CASSYSTGSSYNEQFF,TGTGCCAGCAGTTACTCGACAGGGTCGTCCTACAATGAGCAGTTCTTC
TRBV3-1/TRBV3-2,TRBJ2-7,.,few,14,CASSQGTGIYEQYF,TGTGCCAGCAGCCAAGGAACAGGGATCTACGAGCAGTACTTC
TRBV14,TRBJ1-3,TRBD1,.,17,CASSQRTGWFGGNTIYF,TGTGCCAGCAGCCAAAGGACAGGGTGGTTCGGTGGAAACACCATATATTTT
TRBV5-6,TRBJ2-3,.,.,10,CASGARGQYF,TGTGCCAGCGGCGCCAGGGGGCAGTATTTT
TRBV5-4,TRBJ1-2,TRBD1,.,15,CASSLAARGADGYTF,TGTGCCAGCAGCTTGGCCGCCAGGGGGGCTGATGGCTACACCTTC
TRBV5-6,TRBJ2-1,TRBD2,.,16,CASSNLAGRNYNEQFF,TGTGCCAGCAGCAATTTAGCGGGACGAAACTACAATGAGCAGTTCTTC
TRBV5-4,TRBJ1-2,.,.,12,CASSLGEGGYTF,TGTGCCAGCAGCTTGGGAGAGGGTGGCTACACCTTC
TRBV28,TRBJ2-1,.,.,16,CASSFQASTTYNEQFF,TGTGCCAGCAGTTTTCAGGCTTCCACAACCTACAATGAGCAGTTCTTC
TRBV10-3,TRBJ2-1,TRBD1,.,14,CAISQGVVYNEQFF,TGTGCCATCAGTCAGGGGGTAGTCTACAATGAGCAGTTCTTC
TRBV12-3/TRBV12-4,TRBJ1-2,TRBD1,.,13,CASSPDEGQSYTF,TGTGCCAGCAGTCCGGATGAGGGACAGAGCTACACCTTC
TRBV19,TRBJ1-1,TRBD1,.,13,CASRQGMDTEAFF,TGTGCCAGTAGACAGGGGATGGACACTGAAGCTTTCTTT
TRBV4-1,TRBJ2-7,.,.,12,CASSQDLYEQYF,TGCGCCAGCAGCCAAGATCTCTACGAGCAGTACTTC
TRBV27,TRBJ2-2,TRBD2,.,17,CASSLSSGRPGTGELFF,TGTGCCAGCAGTTTATCTAGCGGGAGACCAGGGACCGGGGAGCTGTTTTTT
TRBV11-2,TRBJ1-2,.,.,14,CASSYTGLGDGYTF,TGTGCCAGCAGCTACACAGGGCTCGGGGATGGCTACACCTTC
TRBV10-2,TRBJ2-1,.,few,14,CASRLDASPNEQFF,TGCGCCAGCCGACTAGACGCCTCTCCCAATGAGCAGTTCTTC
TRBV28,TRBJ1-5,TRBD1,.,19,CASSLLYRTGTFSNQPQHF,TGTGCCAGCAGTTTATTATACCGGACAGGGACGTTTAGCAATCAGCCCCAGCATTTT
TRBV7-9,TRBJ1-3,.,.,17,CASSQPSGVKRGNTIYF,TGTGCCAGCAGCCAACCCTCAGGGGTTAAACGAGGAAACACCATATATTTT
TRBV4-1,TRBJ2-7,TRBD2,.,15,CASSQGLAGFYEQYF,TGCGCCAGCAGCCAGGGACTAGCGGGGTTCTACGAGCAGTACTTC
TRBV13,TRBJ2-7,TRBD1,.,15,CASSLAGQGVGEQYF,TGTGCCAGCAGCCTGGCGGGACAGGGGGTTGGAGAGCAGTACTTC
TRBV5-1,TRBJ2-2,TRBD2,.,15,CASSSLAEPTGELFF,TGCGCCAGCAGCTCTCTAGCGGAACCGACCGGGGAGCTGTTTTTT
TRBV19,TRBJ1-1,TRBD1,.,14,CASSRQGMNTEAFF,TGTGCCAGTAGTCGACAGGGGATGAACACTGAAGCTTTCTTT
TRBV7-9,TRBJ1-6,TRBD1,.,15,CASSPAGQGNSPLHF,TGTGCCAGCAGCCCCGCGGGACAGGGCAATTCACCCCTCCACTTT
TRBV27,TRBJ1-3,TRBD1,.,15,CASAPDRPSGNTIYF,TGTGCCAGCGCCCCGGACAGGCCCTCTGGAAACACCATATATTTT
TRBV4-2,TRBJ1-2,.,.,13,CASSHLTDYGYTF,TGTGCCAGCAGCCACCTGACAGACTATGGCTACACCTTC
TRBV3-1/TRBV3-2,TRBJ2-7,.,.,15,CASSQEWTVIYEQYF,TGTGCCAGCAGCCAAGAGTGGACAGTTATTTACGAGCAGTACTTC
TRBV19,TRBJ1-5,.,.,13,CASSIEADQPQHF,TGTGCCAGTAGTATAGAGGCCGATCAGCCCCAGCATTTT
TRBV7-2,TRBJ1-2,.,.,15,CASSLRTGGDYGYTF,TGTGCCAGCAGCTTACGGACTGGCGGGGACTATGGCTACACCTTC
TRBV28,TRBJ1-1,TRBD1,.,14,CASRTDRGNTEAFF,TGTGCCAGCAGGACCGACAGGGGAAACACTGAAGCTTTCTTT
TRBV6-5,TRBJ1-2,.,.,14,CASSARAGVDGYTF,TGTGCCAGCAGCGCGAGGGCAGGGGTTGATGGCTACACCTTC
TRBV2,TRBJ2-3,.,.,14,CASSRTPVADTQYF,TGTGCCAGCTCCAGAACCCCCGTAGCGGATACGCAGTATTTT
TRBV7-9,TRBJ1-1,TRBD1,.,14,CASSFTTGVTEAFF,TGTGCCAGCAGCTTTACCACAGGGGTCACTGAAGCTTTCTTT
TRBV5-6,TRBJ1-1,.,once,13,CASSLKAGTEAFF,TGTGCCAGCAGCTTGAAGGCGGGCACTGAAGCTTTCTTT
TRBV6-5,TRBJ2-2,.,.,14,CASSYFRGGGELFF,TGTGCCAGCAGTTACTTTAGGGGCGGCGGGGAGCTGTTTTTT
TRBV9,TRBJ1-1,TRBD1,.,15,CASSPQGDRTAEAFF,TGTGCCAGCAGCCCCCAGGGGGACCGGACAGCTGAAGCTTTCTTT
TRBV24-1,TRBJ1-3,TRBD1,.,15,CATSAVQGTGNTIYF,TGTGCCACCAGTGCCGTACAGGGGACTGGAAACACCATATATTTT
TRBV18,TRBJ1-3,.,once,18,CASSPVSLAGRAGNTIYF,TGTGCCAGCTCACCAGTTTCTTTGGCGGGTCGAGCTGGAAACACCATATATTTT
TRBV7-6,TRBJ1-4,TRBD1,.,14,CASSPRTGGEKLFF,TGTGCCAGCAGCCCCCGGACAGGCGGTGAAAAACTGTTTTTT
TRBV2,TRBJ1-3,.,.,13,CASRQGSGNTIYF,TGTGCCAGCAGGCAGGGCTCTGGAAACACCATATATTTT
TRBV29-1,TRBJ2-3,TRBD1,.,14,CSVVGTGDGDTQYF,TGCAGCGTTGTAGGAACAGGGGATGGAGATACGCAGTATTTT
TRBV11-3,TRBJ2-1,.,.,12,CASSSTGNEQFF,TGTGCCAGCAGCTCTACAGGAAATGAGCAGTTCTTC
TRBV7-9,TRBJ1-3,.,.,14,CASSFGQAGNTIYF,TGTGCCAGCAGCTTTGGGCAGGCTGGAAACACCATATATTTT
TRBV7-2,TRBJ1-4,.,.,13,CASSLNYNEKLFF,TGTGCCAGCAGCCTTAATTATAATGAAAAACTGTTTTTT
TRBV3-1/TRBV3-2,TRBJ2-1,TRBD2,.,15,CASSQTSGKYNEQFF,TGTGCCAGCAGCCAGACTAGCGGGAAGTACAATGAGCAGTTCTTC
TRBV7-4,TRBJ2-2,.,.,14,CASSPPEQDGELFF,TGTGCCAGCAGCCCCCCTGAACAGGACGGGGAGCTGTTTTTT